This record concerns one T cell receptor beta chain sequence. Its matching antigen is unknown. Trimming left V 4 bases short and J 6 bases short, with 15 bases between. The CDR3 contains 15 residues. Germline CDR1 reads PRHDT; CDR2 reads FYEKMQ (reference sequence). The entry originates in a study of T cells in Graves' hyperthyroidism and ophthalmopathy. The study, taken as a whole, reports: In blood, most of the thyroid clonotypes expanded above 0.001 were also present.

TCR beta CDR3 sequences were amplified from RNA transcripts. During a first-round RT-PCR of the TCR CDR3, the HTBI primer set was used. TCRdb called the multiplex PCR reads again in MiXCR, with one record for every CDR3 protein. The table includes some 570,000 distinct CDR3 sequences, 14% detected once. V is TRBV13 and J is TRBJ2-2; a possible D gene is TRBD1 (8 bases). The sequenced material came from blood. The clonotype comes from a young woman with Graves' ophthalmopathy. For the CDR3, the DNA is TGTGCCAGCAGCTCCGACAGGGGAGGGGCCGGGGAGCTGTTTTTT. Protein sequence: CASSSDRGGAGELFF.